The following is a T cell receptor (beta chain) sequence with its context. The data were taken from a study of blood T cell repertoires in COVID-19. Study details: Specimens from acute and convalescent COVID-19 originated in the United States, Italy and Spain.

The repertoire was sequenced with immunoSEQ multiplex PCR; TCRdb's copy has only in-frame clones and lacks some. The data hold 270,000 or so clones, with under 90% observed a single time. The sample consisted of peripheral blood. The clonotype was recovered from a woman between 45 and 60 years old who had recovered from COVID-19.

CDR3 DNA sequence: TGTGCCAGCAGCGGGGCTAGCGCCTACAATGAGCAGTTCTTC. It specifies CASSGASAYNEQFF. The chain is built from TRBV7-2 and TRBJ2-1; TRBD2 is a possible D gene (6 bases). Germline values: CDR1 SGHTA, CDR2 FQGNSA. V was trimmed by 5 bases and J by 2 bases, leaving 10 bases between them. The CDR3 runs to 14 residues.